This TCR beta chain emerged from a study of naive and memory T cell subsets. General study points: Findings for naive and memory subsets could not be checked against ground truth.

Two oligonucleotides, mixed equimolar, formed the beta constant-region primer covering TRBC1 and TRBC2. Four rounds of PCR amplified the ligated cDNA using nested alpha and beta constant-region primers plus SP2. One entry per CDR3 protein, called by TCRdb with MiXCR from the UMI-ligation and nested PCR reads. The data contain fewer than 9,500 distinct CDR3 sequences, over 25% of them singletons. As regards this clonotype: Its target is unknown.

The germline V and J ends were trimmed by 2 bases and 1 base, with 17 bases remaining between them. In germline, CDR1 is LGHNA, CDR2 YSLEER. There are 17 residues in the CDR3. The source of this sequence is a human donor in good health. J is TRBJ2-5 and V is TRBV4-3; a weak D match, TRBD2 (6 bases). The sample taken for sequencing was CD8+ TEMRA cells from blood. Stated subset: effector memory re-expressing CD45RA, CD45RA+ CD27-. The CDR3 DNA reads TGCGCCAGCAGCCAAAGAAGGCATTGGGAGGCCCAAGAGACCCAGTACTTC. It encodes CASSQRRHWEAQETQYF.